This T cell receptor (beta chain) is drawn from a study of shared clonotypes between healthy human individuals. This clone is a singleton in its sample. TCRdb's copy holds only in-frame clones and misses some; the assay was immunoSEQ multiplex PCR. The sample shows a few hundred thousand clones, more than 60% of them seen only once. Donors were healthy HIV-negative adults without recent acute infections or vaccinations. V lost 4 bases and J 3 bases, leaving 9 bases between the germline ends. This CDR3 contains 13 residues. Germline CDR1 reads SGHAT; CDR2 reads FQNNGV. This TCR was recovered from a man younger than 45 in good health. The chain combines TRBV11-2 with TRBJ1-1, with unresolved D. The sample consisted of memory CD4+ T cells sorted from blood. Subset noted: CD45RA-negative fraction. The CDR3 DNA is TGTGCCAGCAGCTCGGACGGGGACACTGAAGCTTTCTTT. Translating it yields CASSSDGDTEAFF. Variable domain in full (rest from reference TRBV11-2 and TRBJ1-1): EAGVAQSPRYKIIEKRQSVAFWCNPISGHATLYWYQQILGQGPKLLIQFQNNGVVDDSQLPKDRFSAERLKGVDSTLKIQPAKLEDSAVYLCASSSDGDTEAFFGQGTRLTVV.